The 28 T cell receptor beta chains listed next were all sequenced from one sample in a study of cytomegalovirus exposure and HLA in healthy donors. Generated by immunoSEQ multiplex PCR, the TCRdb table keeps only in-frame clones and is missing some. This table has 160,000 or so clones, 80% to 85% appearing once. The sample consisted of PBMCs. These receptors originate from a man aged 25 to 45 in good health and CMV-seropositive.

V usage is TRBV6-5 and J usage is TRBJ1-6, with D hard to call. Germline V gives CDR1 MNHEY, CDR2 SVGAGI. Trimming removed 6 bases from V and 4 bases from J, with 7 bases in between. The CDR3 extends over 13 amino acids. The CDR3 is CASRATYNSPLHF. The CDR3, as DNA: TGTGCCAGCAGGGCGACTTATAATTCACCCCTCCACTTT.

This clone was found once. V and J are TRBV30 and TRBJ2-5; the match to TRBD1 covers 8 bases. After removal of 6 bases from V and 4 bases from J, the junction contained 4 bases not matched to a gene. The CDR3 contains 12 residues. Germline CDR1 is GTSNPN and CDR2 is SVGIG (reference sequence). The CDR3 sequence is CACNTGGETQYF. CDR3 sequence (DNA): TGTGCCTGCAATACAGGGGGAGAGACCCAGTACTTC.

The CDR3 reads CASSFDTPVGETQYF. CDR3 coding DNA: TGTGCCAGCAGTTTCGACACCCCGGTTGGGGAGACCCAGTACTTC. The chain combines TRBV28 with TRBJ2-5; unclear D gene. The CDR3 extends over 15 amino acids. CDR1 and CDR2 (germline): MDHEN, SYDVKM. V was trimmed by 3 bases and J by 5 bases, leaving 16 bases between them. Full variable domain (outside the CDR3, taken from reference TRBV28 and TRBJ2-5): DVKVTQSSRYLVKRTGEKVFLECVQDMDHENMFWYRQDPGLGLRLIYFSYDVKMKEKGDIPEGYSVSREKKERFSLILESASTNQTSMYLCASSFDTPVGETQYFGPGTRLLVL.

This clone was seen only a few times. The V and J genes are TRBV19 and TRBJ1-5; tentative D call: TRBD1 (5 bases). Looked up from germline, CDR1 is LNHDA and CDR2 is SQIVND (reference sequence). The CDR3 runs to 16 residues. V shed 7 bases and J shed 3 bases, with 19 bases lying between them. CDR3 bases: TGTGCCAGTACCCCCATCGGTCAGGGTCCCAATCAGCCCCAGCATTTT. Protein product: CASTPIGQGPNQPQHF.

The rearrangement links TRBV7-3 to TRBJ1-2; no reliable D call. V dropped 5 bases and J dropped 8 bases, with 27 bases sitting between them. From germline, CDR1 is SGHTA and CDR2 FQGTGA. The CDR3 has 17 residues. CDR3 DNA: TGTGCCAGCAGCCCAAATGGCGGGATAGGGTACAGTGGAGGCTACACCTTC. Protein product: CASSPNGGIGYSGGYTF.

A single count supports this clone. This sequence joins TRBV7-2 and TRBJ1-5; possible D gene TRBD1, 6 bases. The CDR3 is made up of 14 amino acids. The ends were cut back, 6 bases at V and 1 base at J, with 10 bases in the middle. Germline assignment: CDR1 SGHTA and CDR2 FQGNSA. The CDR3 DNA reads as TGTGCCAGCAGTTGGACAGAGAGCAATCAGCCCCAGCATTTT. Encoded protein: CASSWTESNQPQHF. The full variable domain, its missing parts supplied by reference TRBV7-2 and TRBJ1-5, is GAGVSQSPSNKVTEKGKDVELRCDPISGHTALYWYRQSLGQGLEFLIYFQGNSAPDKSGLPSDRFSAERTGGSVSTLTIQRTQQEDSAVYLCASSWTESNQPQHFGDGTRLSIL.

This clone was counted only a few times. The chain is built from TRBV4-1 and TRBJ2-1, with 11 bases lining up with TRBD2. The trim removed 2 bases at V and 3 bases at J, leaving 3 bases unmatched. The CDR3 is 16 residues long. Germline V gene lookup returns CDR1 MGHRA and CDR2 YSYEKL. The CDR3 nucleotides read TGCGCCAGCAGCCAACTTGGACTAGCGGGCTACAATGAGCAGTTCTTC. This gives the protein CASSQLGLAGYNEQFF.

V usage is TRBV30 and J usage is TRBJ2-7; no reliable D call. CDR1 and CDR2 from the germline V gene are GTSNPN and SVGIG (reference sequence). The CDR3 contains 13 residues. V was clipped by 6 bases and J by 3 bases, with 15 bases between them. The CDR3 is CACERRRGYEQYF. CDR3 DNA: TGTGCCTGCGAAAGGAGACGAGGCTACGAGCAGTACTTC.

The V and J genes are TRBV9 and TRBJ2-1, with 11 bases identical to TRBD2. Trimming removed 4 bases from V and 9 bases from J; junction bases left unmatched: 9. This CDR3 contains 15 residues. CDR1 and CDR2 from the germline V gene are SGDLS and YYNGEE. The CDR3 loop is CASSLLLAGEAEQFF. The CDR3 coding sequence is TGTGCCAGCAGCCTCCTACTAGCGGGAGAGGCTGAGCAGTTCTTC.

This clone was seen once. The chain couples TRBV6-4 to TRBJ2-2; D call uncertain. The CDR3 sequence is 14 residues long. Germline V gene sequence: CDR1 MRHNA, CDR2 SNTAGT. V was trimmed by 2 bases and J by 4 bases, leaving 8 bases between them. CDR3 sequence (DNA): TGTGCCAGCAGTGACCCCGGTTCCACCGGGGAGCTGTTTTTT. Protein product: CASSDPGSTGELFF.

The V and J genes are TRBV6-6 and TRBJ1-2; possibly TRBD1 for D (5 bases). V was clipped by 7 bases and J by 6 bases, with 21 bases between them. The CDR3 contains 15 residues. Germline CDR1 reads MNHNY; CDR2 reads SVGAGI (reference sequence). The CDR3, as DNA: TGTGCCAGCAACGGTCCTAGGGGCTTATGGGATGGCTACACCTTC. Its translation: CASNGPRGLWDGYTF.

This chain uses TRBV29-1 with TRBJ2-3; 9 bases agree with TRBD2. The CDR3 runs 16 residues. Per germline, CDR1 SQVTM and CDR2 ANQGSEA. Trimming took 1 base from V and 2 from J; bases not matched to a gene: 7. CDR3: CSVEGGGGDPTDTQYF. The CDR3 nucleotides are TGCAGCGTTGAAGGCGGCGGGGGGGACCCCACAGATACGCAGTATTTT.

This chain connects TRBV5-4 to TRBJ2-1; 13 bases fit TRBD2. The CDR3 is made up of 14 amino acids. Germline V gene sequence: CDR1 SGHNT, CDR2 YYREEE (reference sequence). Germline trimming cut 9 bases from V and 7 bases from J; bases unmatched to any gene: 7. Here the CDR3 DNA reads TGTGCCACGTCGAGGACTAGCGGGAGAAATGAGCAGTTCTTC. Encoded protein: CATSRTSGRNEQFF.

The chain couples TRBV30 to TRBJ2-7; D is uncertain. The CDR3 spans 11 residues. The germline CDR1 and CDR2 sequences are GTSNPN and SVGIG (reference sequence). V was trimmed by 3 bases and J by 4 bases, leaving 7 bases between them. CDR3 amino acids: CAWRSHYEQYF. The CDR3 nucleotides read TGTGCCTGGAGGTCCCATTACGAGCAGTACTTC.

This clone was seen a handful of times. The genes are TRBV28 and TRBJ1-1; D gene unclear. The CDR3 loop spans 12 amino acids. Deletions cut 6 bases from V and 1 base from J, with 6 bases between. Germline V lookup: CDR1 MDHEN, CDR2 SYDVKM. The CDR3 region has the DNA TGTGCCAGCAGACGACAGAACACTGAAGCTTTCTTT. Translated, it gives CASRRQNTEAFF. The variable domain in full, with the rest retrieved from reference TRBV28 and TRBJ1-1, is DVKVTQSSRYLVKRTGEKVFLECVQDMDHENMFWYRQDPGLGLRLIYFSYDVKMKEKGDIPEGYSVSREKKERFSLILESASTNQTSMYLCASRRQNTEAFFGQGTRLTVV.

The chain links TRBV18 to TRBJ2-1; TRBD2 matches 8 bases. V was clipped by 3 bases and J by 8 bases; unmatched bases: 9. Looked up from germline, CDR1 is KGHSH and CDR2 is LQKENI. The CDR3 runs 15 residues. The CDR3: CASSPGAGAIDEQFF. The CDR3 DNA is TGTGCCAGCTCACCCGGAGCGGGAGCAATCGATGAGCAGTTCTTC.

The chain couples TRBV10-3 to TRBJ1-2, with a tentative D call TRBD1 (5 bases). Germline V gene lookup returns CDR1 ENHRY and CDR2 SYGVKD. Between the trimmed V and J ends, which lost 7 bases and 1 base, there was a span of 19 bases. The CDR3 runs to 16 residues. Here the CDR3 DNA reads TGTGCCATCACTGGTGGAGGGGCTGGTGATAACTATGGCTACACCTTC. This sequence encodes CAITGGGAGDNYGYTF.

V usage is TRBV19 and J usage is TRBJ1-5; tentatively, D is TRBD1 (5 bases). Trimming cost V 7 bases and J 5 bases, with 18 bases left between them. The CDR3 is made up of 15 amino acids. In germline, CDR1 is LNHDA, CDR2 SQIVND (reference sequence). The CDR3: CASKQNGQGYQPQHF. As DNA, the CDR3 is TGTGCCAGTAAACAAAACGGGCAGGGCTATCAGCCCCAGCATTTT.

The chain uses TRBV25-1 and TRBJ1-4, with D possibly matching TRBD1 (5 bases). With 3 bases removed from V and 7 bases from J, the gap between germline ends came to 12 bases. Germline V gene data show CDR1 as MGHDK and CDR2 as SYGVNS. The CDR3 spans 14 residues. As DNA, the CDR3 is TGTGCCAGCAGTGAGCATATGGGGCCTGAAAAACTGTTTTTT. It is translated as CASSEHMGPEKLFF.

The chain carries TRBV5-6 and TRBJ1-2; 8 nucleotides match TRBD1. The CDR3 consists of 14 residues. The V segment lost 4 bases and the J segment 4 bases; nucleotides outside the gene matches: 6. Per germline, CDR1 SGHDT and CDR2 YYEEEE. The CDR3 DNA reads as TGTGCCAGCAGCGCCGGACAGGGTGGCTATGGCTACACCTTC. This codes for CASSAGQGGYGYTF.

CDR3: CASSYSGTLSGNTIYF. CDR3 coding DNA: TGTGCCAGCAGTTATTCCGGGACACTCTCTGGAAACACCATATATTTT. The chain is built from TRBV6-5 and TRBJ1-3; tentatively, D is TRBD1 (6 bases). Germline V CDR1 and CDR2: MNHEY, SVGAGI. Trimming shortened V by 3 bases and J by 0 bases, and 12 bases separated the two germline ends. CDR3 size: 16 residues.

This clone showed up just once. The V gene is TRBV6-5, the J gene TRBJ2-2; TRBD2 aligns across 8 bases. CDR1 is MNHEY and CDR2 is SVGAGI in the germline V gene. The length of the CDR3 is 15 residues. V lost 7 bases to trimming and J lost 5 bases; unmatched junction nucleotides: 9. The CDR3 loop is CASKSSAGETGELFF. CDR3 coding DNA: TGTGCCAGCAAATCCTCAGCGGGAGAGACCGGGGAGCTGTTTTTT.

The rearrangement links TRBV6-5 to TRBJ2-3; D is undetermined. Germline values: CDR1 MNHEY, CDR2 SVGAGI. Between the trimmed V and J ends, which lost 4 bases and 6 bases, there was a span of 14 bases. The CDR3 is made up of 14 amino acids. The chain's CDR3 is CASSFSSPRDTQYF. The DNA of the CDR3 is TGTGCCAGCAGTTTTAGCTCCCCACGGGATACGCAGTATTTT.

This chain joins TRBV19 and TRBJ2-2; TRBD1 might be the D (5 bases). V lost 6 bases and J lost 5, with 16 bases in between. The germline CDR1 and CDR2 sequences are LNHDA and SQIVND (reference sequence). The CDR3 runs 15 residues. The CDR3 DNA sequence: TGTGCCAGTAGGGACAACTCAGTGGTAACCGGGGAGCTGTTTTTT. Its translation is CASRDNSVVTGELFF.

The chain combines TRBV7-8 with TRBJ2-7; D is possibly TRBD2 (6 bases). The CDR3 runs 17 residues. CDR1 is SGHVS, CDR2 FQNEAQ, per germline. Trimming took 0 bases from V and 1 from J, leaving 16 bases between them. CDR3 in DNA: TGTGCCAGCAGCTTAGCGCGGGGATGGGTCGGGTCCTACGAGCAGTACTTC. Its protein product is CASSLARGWVGSYEQYF.

The chain employs TRBV7-3 and TRBJ2-1; TRBD2 matches at 12 bases. CDR1 and CDR2 (germline): SGHTA, FQGTGA. CDR3 size: 15 residues. V shed 3 bases and J 4 bases; nucleotides not matched to a gene: 1. The CDR3 DNA reads as TGTGCCAGCAGCTTGGGACTAGCGGGTTACAATGAGCAGTTCTTC. This gives the protein CASSLGLAGYNEQFF. Based on the CDR3 plus reference TRBV7-3 and TRBJ2-1, the full variable domain is GAGVSQTPSNKVTEKGKYVELRCDPISGHTALYWYRQSLGQGPEFLIYFQGTGAADDSGLPNDRFFAVRPEGSVSTLKIQRTERGDSAVYLCASSLGLAGYNEQFFGPGTRLTVL.

The genes are TRBV11-1 and TRBJ1-1; D gene uncertain. The germline V gene has CDR1 SGHAT and CDR2 FQDESV (reference sequence). The CDR3 sequence is 13 residues long. V was pared by 1 base and J by 1 base, with 4 bases between. The CDR3: CASSLGQNTEAFF. The CDR3 DNA follows: TGTGCCAGCAGCTTAGGACAGAACACTGAAGCTTTCTTT.

This chain joins TRBV9 and TRBJ2-7; the D gene is possibly TRBD1 (5 bases). This CDR3 contains 13 residues. Trimming shortened V by 1 base and J by 5 bases, and 10 bases separated the two germline ends. Germline CDR1 reads SGDLS; CDR2 reads YYNGEE. The CDR3 protein is CASSVQGFHEQYF. The CDR3 region has the DNA TGTGCCAGCAGCGTACAGGGTTTCCACGAGCAGTACTTC. The full variable domain, completed using reference TRBV9 and TRBJ2-7, is DSGVTQTPKHLITATGQRVTLRCSPRSGDLSVYWYQQSLDQGLQFLIQYYNGEERAKGNILERFSAQQFPDLHSELNLSSLELGDSALYFCASSVQGFHEQYFGPGTRLTVT.